This record concerns one T cell receptor (beta chain) sequence. Its antigen is still unknown. Expressed TCRB transcripts were sequenced because the entire RNA isolate underwent reverse transcription. Libraries were prepared by immunoSEQ multiplex PCR; TCRdb keeps only in-frame clonotypes and omits some of them. The top ten hold more than 0.75% of the sample, which has 10,000 to 15,000 clones, roughly half seen once. This record belongs to a study of beta chain features in type 1 diabetes. Regarding the study as a whole: Type 1 diabetes patients had VDJ junctions that carried fewer insertions and more deletions. Among patients with Type 1 diabetes, TCRB CDR3s were moderately but significantly shorter in every one of the four CD4+ subsets. Whether TCRB rearrangement is influenced by HLA type was left unresolved in this analysis. In the patient group, naive, central memory and Treg TCRB repertoires seemed more alike than in the healthy donor group.

Sequenced input: stem cell memory CD4+ T cells from blood. The sequence derives from a man younger than 35 in good health.

The CDR3 here is CASSITGHTRTEAFF. Written as DNA, the CDR3 is TGTGCCAGTAGTATTACAGGGCATACGAGAACTGAAGCTTTCTTT. This chain connects TRBV19 to TRBJ1-1, with D tentatively TRBD1 (6 bases). The CDR3 is 15 amino acids. Trimming took off 3 bases at V and 5 bases at J, with 16 bases between the two ends. Germline V gives CDR1 LNHDA, CDR2 SQIVND (reference sequence).